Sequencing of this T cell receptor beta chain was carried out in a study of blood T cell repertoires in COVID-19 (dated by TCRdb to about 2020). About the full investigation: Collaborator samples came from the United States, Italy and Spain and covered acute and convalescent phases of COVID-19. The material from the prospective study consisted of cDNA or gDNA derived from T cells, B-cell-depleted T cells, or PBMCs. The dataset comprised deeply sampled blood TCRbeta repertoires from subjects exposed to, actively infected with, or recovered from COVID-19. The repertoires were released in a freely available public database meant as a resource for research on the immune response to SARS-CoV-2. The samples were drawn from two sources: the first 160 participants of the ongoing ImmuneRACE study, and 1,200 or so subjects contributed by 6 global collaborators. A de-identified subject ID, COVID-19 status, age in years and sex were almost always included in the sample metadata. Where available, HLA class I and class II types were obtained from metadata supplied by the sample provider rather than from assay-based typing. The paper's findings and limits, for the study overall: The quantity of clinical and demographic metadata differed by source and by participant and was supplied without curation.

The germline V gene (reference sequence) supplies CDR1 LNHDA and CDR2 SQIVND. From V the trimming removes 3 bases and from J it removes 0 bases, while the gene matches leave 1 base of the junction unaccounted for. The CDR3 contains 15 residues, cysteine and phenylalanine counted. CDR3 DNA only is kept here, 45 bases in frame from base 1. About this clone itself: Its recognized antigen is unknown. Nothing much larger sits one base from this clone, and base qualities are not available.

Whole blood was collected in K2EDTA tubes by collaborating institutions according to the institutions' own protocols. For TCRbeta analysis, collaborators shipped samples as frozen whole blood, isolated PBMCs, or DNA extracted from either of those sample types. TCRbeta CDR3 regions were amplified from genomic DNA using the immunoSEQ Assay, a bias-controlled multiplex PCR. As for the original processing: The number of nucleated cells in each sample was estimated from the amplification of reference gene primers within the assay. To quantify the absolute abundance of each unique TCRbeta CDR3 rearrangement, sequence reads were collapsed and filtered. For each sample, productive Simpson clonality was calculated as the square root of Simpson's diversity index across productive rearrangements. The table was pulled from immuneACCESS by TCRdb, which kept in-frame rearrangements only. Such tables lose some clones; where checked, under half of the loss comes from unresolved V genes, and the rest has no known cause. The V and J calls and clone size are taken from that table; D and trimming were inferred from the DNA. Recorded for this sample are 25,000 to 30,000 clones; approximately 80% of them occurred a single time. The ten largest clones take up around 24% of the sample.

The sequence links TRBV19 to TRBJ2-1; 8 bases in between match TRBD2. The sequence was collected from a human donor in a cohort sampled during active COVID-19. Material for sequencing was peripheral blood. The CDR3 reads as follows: CASSMAGGSYNEQFF. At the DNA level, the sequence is TGTGCCAGTAGTATGGCGGGGGGCTCCTACAATGAGCAGTTCTTC.